This T cell receptor beta chain was captured by sequencing in a study of blood T cell repertoires in COVID-19. Study-level information: Samples came from the United States, Italy and Spain, spanning acute and convalescent COVID-19.

This CDR3 region has 16 residues. After removal of 6 bases from V and 4 bases from J, the junction contained 13 bases not matched to a gene. Germline values: CDR1 MNHNY, CDR2 SVGAGI (reference sequence). Source study methods: The assay estimated nucleated cells by amplifying reference gene primers. Sequencing used immunoSEQ multiplex PCR; TCRdb keeps in-frame clones, though not all of them. V and J calls and clone size follow that table, whereas D and trimming were derived from the DNA. The sample lists 65,000 to 85,000 clones, around nine tenths seen once, with approximately 10% in the top ten. The sequenced material came from peripheral blood. The chain employs TRBV6-6 and TRBJ1-1, with 8 bases lining up with TRBD1. This clonotype was obtained from a woman aged 18-35 years with acute or convalescent COVID-19. The CDR3 here is CASSPWPDRVRTEAFF. CDR3 sequence (DNA): TGTGCCAGCAGCCCCTGGCCGGACAGGGTTCGCACTGAAGCTTTCTTT.